This T cell receptor (beta chain) emerged from a study of blood T cell repertoires in COVID-19. Whole-study context: Samples taken during acute and convalescent COVID-19 were collected in the United States, Italy and Spain. T cells, B-cell-depleted T cells, or PBMCs provided the cDNA or gDNA that served as material.

Generated by immunoSEQ multiplex PCR, the TCRdb table keeps only in-frame clones and is missing some. The top ten clones hold 1.9% of a sample with approximately 300,000 clones, 85% of them seen once. The study drew participants aged roughly 18 to 95 years from some 23 US areas. Germline-derived CDR1 and CDR2 are SGHNT and YYREEE (reference sequence). V gave up 1 base and J gave up 2 bases, with 7 bases separating them. The CDR3 covers 13 residues. What was sequenced was PBMCs or T cells enriched from blood (not recorded which). The TCR originated in a woman in her 30s who had been exposed to COVID-19. This rearrangement joins TRBV5-4 to TRBJ2-7; no definite D call. The CDR3 sequence: CASSLTPAYEQYF. CDR3 bases: TGTGCCAGCAGCTTGACACCCGCCTACGAGCAGTACTTC. The full variable domain, in which reference TRBV5-4 and TRBJ2-7 provide the parts outside the CDR3, is ETGVTQSPTHLIKTRGQQVTLRCSSQSGHNTVSWYQQALGQGPQFIFQYYREEENGRGNFPPRFSGLQFPNYSSELNVNALELDDSALYLCASSLTPAYEQYFGPGTRLTVT.